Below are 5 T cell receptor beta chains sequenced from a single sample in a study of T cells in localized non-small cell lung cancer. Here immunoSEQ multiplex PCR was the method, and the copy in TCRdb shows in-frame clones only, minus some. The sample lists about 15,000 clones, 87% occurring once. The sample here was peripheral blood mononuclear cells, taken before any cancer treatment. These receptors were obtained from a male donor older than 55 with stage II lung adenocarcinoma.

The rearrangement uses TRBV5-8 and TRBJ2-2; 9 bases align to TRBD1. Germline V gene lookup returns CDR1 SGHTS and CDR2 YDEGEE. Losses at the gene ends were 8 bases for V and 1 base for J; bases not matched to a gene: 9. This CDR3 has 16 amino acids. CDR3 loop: CASHTGGVGNTGELFF. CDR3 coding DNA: TGTGCCAGTCATACAGGGGGCGTAGGGAACACCGGGGAGCTGTTTTTT.

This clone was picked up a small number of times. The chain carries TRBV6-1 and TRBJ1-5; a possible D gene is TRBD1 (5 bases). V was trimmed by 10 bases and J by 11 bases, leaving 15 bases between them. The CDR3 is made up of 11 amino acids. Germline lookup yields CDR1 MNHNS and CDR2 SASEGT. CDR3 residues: CATGTGGAQHF. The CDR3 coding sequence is TGTGCCACCGGAACCGGGGGGGCCCAGCATTTT.

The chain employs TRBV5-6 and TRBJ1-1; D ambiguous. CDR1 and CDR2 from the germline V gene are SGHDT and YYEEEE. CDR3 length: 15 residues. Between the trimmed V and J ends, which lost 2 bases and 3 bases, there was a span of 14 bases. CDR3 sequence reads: CASSFRQPGDTEAFF. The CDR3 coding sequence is TGTGCCAGCAGCTTTCGGCAGCCCGGGGACACTGAAGCTTTCTTT.

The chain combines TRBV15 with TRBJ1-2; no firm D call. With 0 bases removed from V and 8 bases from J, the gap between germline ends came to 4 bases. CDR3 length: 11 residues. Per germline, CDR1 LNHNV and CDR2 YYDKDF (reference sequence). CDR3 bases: TGTGCCACCAGCAGAGAGGGCGGCTACACCTTC. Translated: CATSREGGYTF.

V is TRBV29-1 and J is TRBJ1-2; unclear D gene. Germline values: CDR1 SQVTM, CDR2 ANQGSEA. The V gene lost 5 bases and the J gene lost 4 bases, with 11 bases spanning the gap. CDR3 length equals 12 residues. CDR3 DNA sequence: TGCAGCGTTCGTACGGTCTCCTATGGCTACACCTTC. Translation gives CSVRTVSYGYTF. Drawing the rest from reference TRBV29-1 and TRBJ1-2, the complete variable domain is SAVISQKPSRDICQRGTSLTIQCQVDSQVTMMFWYRQQPGQSLTLIATANQGSEATYESGFVIDKFPISRPNLTFSTLTVSNMSPEDSSIYLCSVRTVSYGYTFGSGTRLTVV.